The clone carrying this T cell receptor beta chain was seen just once. Its specificity is unknown. Germline-derived CDR1 and CDR2 are SEHNR and FQNEAQ (reference sequence). The CDR3 is made up of 15 amino acids. Trimming pared 5 bases from V and 0 bases from J, leaving 10 bases between. The data originate from a study of cytomegalovirus exposure and HLA in healthy donors. Study as a whole: Approximately 170 million T cells yielded some 120 million unique TCR beta sequences in earlier analysis.

Study results and limitations: Overall, 164 TCR beta chains were annotated as cytomegalovirus-associated. The CMV antigen specificity of a few CMV-associated chains was confirmed through in vitro analysis. In presence/absence analyses, roughly uniform sequencing depth across donors was assumed.

13 Jbeta primers and 60 Vbeta primers were used for the PCR. Sequenced by immunoSEQ multiplex PCR; TCRdb stores in-frame clones only, minus some. The sample shows fewer than 100,000 clones, approximately 71% of them seen only once. Sequenced material: PBMCs. The V call is TRBV7-9, the J call TRBJ1-4; D not resolved. This TCR was sampled from a female donor in good health and CMV-seronegative. The CDR3 coding sequence is TGTGCCAGCAGCCTTCCCGGGACAACTAATGAAAAACTGTTTTTT. This codes for CASSLPGTTNEKLFF.